These 11 T cell receptor beta chains share one sample of origin, sequenced in a study of control samples from healthy donors and cancer patients. Here immunoSEQ multiplex PCR was the method, and the copy in TCRdb shows in-frame clones only, minus some. Counted here are about 55,000 clones, about 96% occurring once; the ten biggest clones make up approximately 1%. Sequenced: blood. These receptors all come from a woman aged 18-35 years in good health.

The chain couples TRBV29-1 to TRBJ1-2; tentative D call: TRBD1 (5 bases). CDR1 is SQVTM, CDR2 ANQGSEA, per germline. CDR3 length equals 13 residues. V dropped 3 bases and J dropped 1 base, with 9 bases sitting between them. The CDR3 is CSVEDTDNYGYTF. CDR3 sequence (DNA): TGCAGCGTTGAGGACACCGATAACTATGGCTACACCTTC.

The chain has TRBV6-4 and TRBJ2-3; the match to TRBD2 covers 8 bases. Germline trimming cut 6 bases from V and 2 bases from J; bases unmatched to any gene: 4. The CDR3 is 14 residues long. Germline assignment: CDR1 MRHNA and CDR2 SNTAGT. CDR3 sequence: CASSGGGPTDTQYF. The CDR3 coding sequence is TGTGCCAGCAGCGGCGGGGGGCCCACAGATACGCAGTATTTT.

The chain recombines TRBV4-1 with TRBJ2-1; D possibly uses TRBD1 or TRBD2 (5 bases each). The length of the CDR3 is 13 residues. The ends were cut back, 0 bases at V and 11 bases at J, with 11 bases in the middle. Germline loops: CDR1 MGHRA, CDR2 YSYEKL. This CDR3 is CASSQDFEGKQFF. CDR3 DNA sequence: TGCGCCAGCAGCCAAGATTTCGAGGGGAAGCAGTTCTTC.

This rearrangement joins TRBV5-1 to TRBJ2-1, with TRBD2 matching 13 bases. CDR1 is SGHRS, CDR2 YFSETQ, per germline. V was clipped by 0 bases and J by 1 base; unmatched bases: 10. The CDR3 is made up of 20 amino acids. In DNA, the CDR3 is TGCGCCAGCAGCTTGGCCTCACTAGCGGGGGGGCCCTGGTCCTACAATGAGCAGTTCTTC. Protein: CASSLASLAGGPWSYNEQFF.

This rearrangement joins TRBV19 to TRBJ1-2; the match to TRBD1 covers 8 bases. The CDR3 has 15 amino acids. J gave up 3 bases and V 4 bases, and 7 bases lay outside the gene matches. Germline V CDR1 and CDR2: LNHDA, SQIVND (reference sequence). The CDR3 protein is CASSSPGQAHYGYTF. In nucleotides, the CDR3 is TGTGCCAGTAGTAGTCCGGGACAGGCTCACTATGGCTACACCTTC.

The chain links TRBV19 to TRBJ2-1; TRBD1 or TRBD2 may be the D gene (6 bases each). V was clipped by 8 bases and J by 10 bases, with 18 bases between them. Germline CDR1 reads LNHDA; CDR2 reads SQIVND (reference sequence). The CDR3 runs 13 residues. This chain's CDR3 is CASDQGTRGEQFF. As DNA, the CDR3 is TGTGCCAGTGACCAGGGGACGCGGGGCGAGCAGTTCTTC.

J is TRBJ1-5 and V is TRBV6-1, with a possible D match to TRBD1 (6 bases). This CDR3 has 14 amino acids. Trimming pared 6 bases from V and 6 bases from J, leaving 15 bases between. The germline CDR1 and CDR2 sequences are MNHNS and SASEGT. Here the CDR3 reads CASREPGESQPQHF. The CDR3 region has the DNA TGTGCCAGCAGGGAACCAGGGGAGAGTCAGCCCCAGCATTTT.

The V call is TRBV4-1, the J call TRBJ1-1; D gene uncertain. The V end lost 3 bases, the J end lost 1 base, and 15 bases lay between the germline ends. The CDR3 length is 16 residues. Germline loops: CDR1 MGHRA, CDR2 YSYEKL. The CDR3 DNA is TGCGCCAGCAGCCAGAAGTACGGACCGACGAACACTGAAGCTTTCTTT. Translation: CASSQKYGPTNTEAFF.

The chain couples TRBV29-1 to TRBJ1-1; TRBD1 matches at 7 bases. V dropped 8 bases and J dropped 1; count of bases not matched to a gene: 10. CDR3 size: 14 residues. Germline V CDR1 and CDR2: SQVTM, ANQGSEA. CDR3 amino acids: CSTRQGSRNTEAFF. The CDR3 DNA reads TGCAGCACCCGACAGGGATCACGGAACACTGAAGCTTTCTTT.

This chain links TRBV5-4 with TRBJ2-7; no definite D call. This CDR3 has 13 residues. CDR1 and CDR2 from the germline V gene are SGHNT and YYREEE (reference sequence). The ends were cut back, 5 bases at V and 4 bases at J, with 13 bases in the middle. The CDR3 region has the DNA TGTGCCAGCAGGGACCCCTTGCAGTACGAGCAGTACTTC. This sequence encodes CASRDPLQYEQYF.

The CDR3 here is CASGTSGDPPLHEQFF. The CDR3, as DNA: TGTGCCAGTGGGACTAGCGGGGACCCCCCCCTTCATGAGCAGTTCTTC. The chain employs TRBV3-1 (or the pseudogene TRBV3-2) and TRBJ2-1; 13 bases line up with TRBD2. CDR3 length: 16 residues. CDR1 is LGHDT and CDR2 is YNNKEL in the germline V gene (reference sequence). Trimming at V came to 9 bases and at J to 8 bases, leaving 13 bases not matched to a gene.